Below are 6 T cell receptor beta chains sequenced from a single sample in a study of CD8 T cells in ankylosing spondylitis. Each CDR3 protein gets one entry after TCRdb re-called the 5' RACE reads with MiXCR. This sample has some 220,000 distinct CDR3 sequences; approximately 7.6% occur once, and the top ten carry around 5.1%. Sequences were obtained from blood, either unsorted or a sorted T cell fraction (not recorded which). The source of these receptors is a female donor with ankylosing spondylitis or in good health (not recorded which).

Ten or more counts support this clonotype. CDR3 amino acids: CSARAADPTSTDTQYF. The CDR3 bases are TGCAGTGCTAGAGCTGCGGACCCGACTAGCACAGATACGCAGTATTTT. The chain carries TRBV20-1 and TRBJ2-3, with unresolved D. CDR3 length: 16 amino acids. CDR1 and CDR2 (germline): DFQATT, SNEGSKA (reference sequence). Trimming removed 1 base from V and 0 bases from J, with 14 bases in between.

This clonotype was observed a few times. The chain recombines TRBV6-2 or TRBV6-3 with TRBJ2-7; D unresolved. In germline, CDR1 is MNHEY, CDR2 SVGEGT. The length of the CDR3 is 11 residues. The V end lost 6 bases, the J end lost 2 bases, and 5 bases lay between the germline ends. CDR3 amino acids: CASRSAYEQYF. CDR3 sequence (DNA): TGTGCCAGCAGATCAGCCTACGAGCAGTACTTC.

V is TRBV15 and J is TRBJ2-7, with D unclear. Germline CDR1 reads LNHNV; CDR2 reads YYDKDF (reference sequence). The CDR3 totals 11 residues. This chain's CDR3 is CALLGSYEQYF. CDR3 in DNA: TGTGCGCTCTTGGGGTCCTACGAGCAGTACTTC. The entire variable domain, with the rest obtained from reference TRBV15 and TRBJ2-7, is as follows: DAMVIQNPRYQVTQFGKPVTLSCSQTLNHNVMYWYQQKSSQAPKLLFHYYDKDFNNEADTPDNFQSRRPNTSFCFLDIRSPGLGDTAMYLCALLGSYEQYFGPGTRLTVT.

This clonotype was found many times. The J gene is TRBJ2-3, the V gene TRBV5-5; possibly TRBD1 or TRBD2 for D (7 bases each). With 3 bases removed from V and 3 bases from J, the gap between germline ends came to 20 bases. The germline gives CDR1 SGHKS, CDR2 YYEKEE (reference sequence). CDR3 length equals 17 residues. Here the CDR3 reads CASSSQLRGRGTDTQYF. In nucleotides, the CDR3 is TGTGCCAGCAGCTCCCAACTGAGGGGGCGGGGGACAGATACGCAGTATTTT.

There are many counts of this clonotype. The chain uses TRBV4-3 and TRBJ2-1, with no clear D. The CDR3 spans 14 residues. V was cut by 0 bases and J by 3 bases, with 6 bases left in between. From germline, CDR1 is LGHNA and CDR2 YSLEER. CDR3 sequence (DNA): TGCGCCAGCAGCCAAGATCCAAACTACAATGAGCAGTTCTTC. It codes for CASSQDPNYNEQFF.

This clonotype was detected ten times or more. This sequence joins TRBV27 and TRBJ2-3; 12 bases match TRBD2. The trim removed 6 bases at V and 5 bases at J, leaving 9 bases unmatched. The V gene's germline CDR1 is MNHEY and CDR2 SMNVEV (reference sequence). CDR3 length equals 16 residues. The CDR3 sequence: CASRVLAGGPKDTQYF. The CDR3 DNA reads TGTGCCAGCAGGGTTCTAGCGGGAGGGCCTAAAGATACGCAGTATTTT.